This T cell receptor (beta chain) comes out of a study of CD8 T cells in Susac syndrome. An input of about 0.45 to 1 ug of RNA was subjected to reverse transcription using random hexamers. Amplification of the TCR beta CDR3 was carried out by immunoSEQ multiplex PCR, which spanned a total of 54 Vbeta and 13 Jbeta segments. Each CDR3 protein is one row after TCRdb ran MiXCR on the immunoSEQ multiplex PCR reads. The sample holds under 200,000 distinct CDR3 sequences; about 91% are singletons and the top ten take around 0.1%. The CDR3 extends over 16 amino acids. V gave up 3 bases and J gave up 0 bases, with 15 bases separating them. The V gene's germline CDR1 is GTSNPN and CDR2 SVGIG (reference sequence). Study-wide points: CD4+ T cell repertoires in Susac syndrome exhibited no evidence of clonal expansion.

The count of this clonotype is one. Antigen: not known. The sequenced target, TCR beta, came from blood CD8+ and CD4+ T cells. Negative magnetic isolation gave CD8+ and CD4+ cells; FACS enriched CD8+ TEMRA. Sequencing was done on a sample of CD4+ T cells from PBMCs. The chain has TRBV30 and TRBJ1-3, with D tentatively TRBD1 (6 bases). This sequence was found in a human donor with Susac syndrome. Here the CDR3 DNA reads TGTGCCTGGAGCGTCTCACAGGGTTACTCTGGAAACACCATATATTTT. Translated, it gives CAWSVSQGYSGNTIYF.